This T cell receptor beta chain was identified in a study of T cells after yellow fever vaccination (dated by TCRdb to about 2019). Study-level background: The SMART-Seq v4 Ultra Low Input RNA kit was used to prepare libraries from fractions with low cell numbers. To track T-cell clones before and after primary and booster YFV17D yellow fever vaccination, bulk TCR alpha and beta repertoires were sequenced longitudinally. Two healthy male donors, one aged 18 to 30 and one aged 30 to 40 years, made up the cohort. Blood was drawn at multiple timepoints before and after primary and secondary immunization, with bulk PBMC replicates and cell subsets isolated. What the study reported, not specific to this receptor: A small fraction of clonotypes showed up in both the CD4 and CD8 compartments, probably as a result of convergent recombination. After the booster, most clones that had expanded after primary vaccination were detected again (around 96% of CD4 and around nine tenths of CD8), suggesting broad maintenance of memory. Because abundant contaminating clonotypes from the bulk population could be contained in FACS-sorted repertoires, computational filtering was required. Compared with the primary T-cell response, the secondary T-cell response was weaker but faster, peaking on day 5 rather than day 15. Because only two donors were included in the study, the extent to which the findings can be generalized is limited.

Reading from cysteine to phenylalanine, the CDR3 counts 14 amino acids. The kept DNA is CDR3 alone, 42 bases in frame from the first base. CDR1 LGHNA and CDR2 YSLEER were looked up in the germline V gene. Deletion took 2 bases off V and 2 bases off J, with a span of 10 bases between the germline ends. This clonotype was detected a few times. No clone much larger than this one lies a single base away; base qualities are absent. TCR cDNA was synthesized by 5'RACE template switching, which introduced a universal primer site and unique molecular identifiers. Priming for cDNA synthesis came from both the TCR alpha and TCR beta constant segments. Two PCR steps were used to amplify libraries, with sample barcodes and sequencing adapters being added in the second step. Sequencing of libraries was performed on Illumina HiSeq 2500 (2x100 bp) or NovaSeq (2x150 bp). As for how the authors treated the data: MIGEC was used to demultiplex reads and collapse the reads into UMI consensus sequences, and MiXCR was used for V(D)J alignment. Using edgeR on replicate PBMC samples, clonotypes were called vaccine-responding if FDR was below 0.01 and the log2 fold change was above 5 up to day 15. CD4 or CD8 identity was assigned to each bulk clonotype according to whether the clonotype was present at higher abundance in the sequenced CD4 repertoire or the sequenced CD8 repertoire. NS4B-specific clonotypes were defined as those at least 10-fold enriched in dextramer-positive over dextramer-negative fractions; CD4-biased clonotypes were excluded. TCRdb handled the public reads itself, with Q25 trimming in fastp and clone calling in MiXCR, and kept productive beta chains. Records with the same CDR3 protein are collapsed into one entry carrying the most frequent genes and DNA. It is TCRdb's table, rather than the study itself, that gives the V and J calls and clone size. The sample table holds approximately 96,000 distinct CDR3 sequences, of which roughly 10% were seen once. The top ten clonotypes cover approximately 17% of the sample.

This sample's treatment or condition label indicates: live attenuated yellow fever vaccine strain. A standard Ficoll-Paque protocol was used to isolate PBMCs from peripheral blood. Epitope-specific CD8 T cells were sorted with a dextramer loaded with the yellow fever NS4B epitope peptide, together with anti-CD3 and anti-CD8 staining. TriZol was used to extract RNA from bulk PBMCs, CD4 and CD8 fractions, and dextramer-positive and dextramer-negative fractions. The V and J genes are TRBV4-3 and TRBJ2-7; TRBD1 is possibly the D segment (5 matching bases). The sequence came from a man aged 18 to 29 who received the YFV17D yellow fever vaccine. This specimen consisted of CD8+ T cells not binding an NS4B(214-222) dextramer, sorted from PBMCs, obtained around 16 days after the first yellow fever vaccination. In the paper's terms, the cell subset or site label means: NS4B epitope dextramer-negative CD8 T cells. The CDR3 region has the sequence CASSQWAGTYEQYF. The nucleotide sequence is TGCGCCAGCAGCCAATGGGCAGGGACCTACGAGCAGTACTTC.